This T cell receptor (beta chain) was observed in a study of blood T cells in healthy people across ages. Study-wide results and caveats: Both higher diversity and more naive CD4+ cells marked long-lived donors when set against aged donors.

Healthy Caucasian individuals from Russia aged 6 to 90 served as donors. Donors each provided approximately 9.6 milliliters of peripheral blood. A remark on this clonotype: Its antigen is unknown.

A sample-barcoded 5' primer and a J-beta primer mix were used in a second PCR of about 6 to 11 cycles. Tags on each cDNA molecule came from a template-switch adaptor with 12 random nucleotides. MiXCR was run by TCRdb on the 5' RACE reads, yielding one entry per CDR3 protein. The sample records approximately 1,100,000 distinct CDR3 sequences, around 45% being singletons. The ends lost 6 bases at V and 2 bases at J; junction bases unmatched: 4. Germline lookup yields CDR1 DFQATT and CDR2 SNEGSKA (reference sequence). This CDR3 is built from 13 residues. This rearrangement joins TRBV20-1 to TRBJ2-1; the match to TRBD1 covers 7 bases. The receptor was isolated from a woman aged 55-69 years in good health. The specimen was blood. CDR3 coding DNA: TGCAGTGCAGATGACAGGGCCTACAATGAGCAGTTCTTC. This encodes CSADDRAYNEQFF.